The 17 T cell receptor beta chains reported below all come from one sample, sequenced in a study of cytomegalovirus exposure and HLA in healthy donors. Primers for the PCR totalled 60 Vbeta and 13 Jbeta. Method: immunoSEQ multiplex PCR; TCRdb's copy keeps in-frame clones and lacks some. The table lists around 100,000 clones. The sample was PBMCs. These receptors all come from a man aged 30 to 45 in good health and CMV-seronegative.

This chain joins TRBV7-2 and TRBJ1-1; D is perhaps TRBD1 (5 bases). This CDR3 spans 17 amino acids. Germline CDR1 reads SGHTA; CDR2 reads FQGNSA. V gave up 1 base and J gave up 7 bases, with 22 bases separating them. The CDR3 region is CASSLDGGLRHQYEAFF. As DNA, the CDR3 is TGTGCCAGCAGCTTAGATGGGGGACTCCGTCACCAATATGAAGCTTTCTTT.

V and J are TRBV5-1 and TRBJ1-5; 9 nucleotides agree with TRBD1. Germline values: CDR1 SGHRS, CDR2 YFSETQ. This CDR3 has 15 residues. The V gene end was trimmed by 4 bases and the J gene end by 6 bases; junction bases not matched to a gene: 8. The CDR3 DNA follows: TGCGCCAGCAGCCCCGGGACAGGGAGTAGTCAGCCCCAGCATTTT. This sequence encodes CASSPGTGSSQPQHF.

The chain links TRBV6-4 to TRBJ2-1; 10 bases are shared with TRBD1. The CDR3 contains 15 residues. Per the germline V gene, CDR1 is MRHNA and CDR2 is SNTAGT. The V segment lost 5 bases and the J segment 10 bases; nucleotides outside the gene matches: 11. The CDR3 spells CASSFGTGAPREQFF. The CDR3 DNA reads TGTGCCAGCAGTTTCGGGACAGGGGCCCCCCGGGAGCAGTTCTTC.

The chain is built from TRBV5-1 and TRBJ2-3; maybe TRBD2 (6 bases). The CDR3 sequence is 17 residues long. With 1 base removed from V and 7 bases from J, the gap between germline ends came to 22 bases. CDR1 is SGHRS, CDR2 YFSETQ, per germline. The CDR3 DNA is TGCGCCAGCAGCTTGCGGGGGTTAGGAGCCTGGCCCTATACGCAGTATTTT. Translating it yields CASSLRGLGAWPYTQYF.

The genes are TRBV28 and TRBJ2-7; no reliable D call. Trimming cost V 7 bases and J 3 bases, with 10 bases left between them. The CDR3 consists of 12 residues. Per the germline V gene, CDR1 is MDHEN and CDR2 is SYDVKM. In DNA form, the CDR3 reads TGTGCCAGCAAATCATTCGGCTACGAGCAGTACTTC. It specifies CASKSFGYEQYF.

The chain combines TRBV14 with TRBJ2-2; 7 positions match TRBD1. The CDR3 runs to 16 residues. CDR1 and CDR2 (germline): SGHDN, FVKESK. Trimming cost V 4 bases and J 4 bases; bases outside gene matches: 9. The CDR3 spells CASSPPGDRSTGELFF. The CDR3 DNA is TGTGCCAGCAGCCCACCAGGGGACAGATCCACCGGGGAGCTGTTTTTT.

The rearrangement uses TRBV27 and TRBJ1-6, with D hard to call. The CDR3 is made up of 14 amino acids. Trimming stripped 4 bases from V and 7 bases from J, with 11 bases between. Germline CDR1 and CDR2: MNHEY and SMNVEV (reference sequence). CDR3 coding DNA: TGTGCCAGCAGTTACGGGTCGCCAAATTCACCCCTCCACTTT. This codes for CASSYGSPNSPLHF.

The chain employs TRBV12-2 and TRBJ1-2; no check of the table's D call, TRBD1, against the DNA was made. TRBV12-2 is tagged as a pseudogene. This CDR3 spans 15 amino acids. CDR3 sequence reads: CASRLVQGPFYGYTF. Here the CDR3 DNA reads TGTGCAAGTCGCTTAGTACAGGGACCTTTCTATGGCTACACCTTC.

The chain links TRBV7-2 to TRBJ1-1; 7 bases match TRBD1. V gave up 2 bases and J gave up 1 base; unmatched junction bases: 4. The germline CDR1 and CDR2 sequences are SGHTA and FQGNSA. The CDR3 extends over 15 amino acids. The CDR3 nucleotides read TGTGCCAGCAGCTTACAGGGGGAGAGGAACACTGAAGCTTTCTTT. Translation: CASSLQGERNTEAFF.

This rearrangement joins TRBV14 to TRBJ1-4; D is unresolved. CDR1 is SGHDN and CDR2 is FVKESK in the germline V gene. V lost 3 bases to trimming and J lost 4 bases, with 3 bases between them. The CDR3 totals 12 residues. In DNA, the CDR3 is TGTGCCAGCAGCCAGTATAATGAAAAACTGTTTTTT. It yields the protein CASSQYNEKLFF.

A remark on this clone: Within the sample, other DNA sequences also encode this same CDR3. This rearrangement joins TRBV2 to TRBJ1-6; no firm D call. V was cut by 5 bases and J by 4 bases, with 9 bases left in between. The CDR3 is 14 residues long. Germline CDR1 and CDR2: SNHLY and FYNNEI. DNA for the CDR3: TGTGCCAGCAGTCGGTCCTCTTATAATTCACCCCTCCACTTT. This gives the protein CASSRSSYNSPLHF.

This rearrangement joins TRBV18 to TRBJ1-1; 9 bases agree with TRBD1. Per the germline V gene, CDR1 is KGHSH and CDR2 is LQKENI. The CDR3 runs 14 residues. The junction had 6 bases not matched to a gene; V was cut back by 6 bases and J by 4 bases. DNA for the CDR3: TGTGCCAGCTCTCCCGGGACAGGGCTCACTGAAGCTTTCTTT. Protein product: CASSPGTGLTEAFF. The variable domain in full, with the rest retrieved from reference TRBV18 and TRBJ1-1, is NAGVMQNPRHLVRRRGQEARLRCSPMKGHSHVYWYRQLPEEGLKFMVYLQKENIIDESGMPKERFSAEFPKEGPSILRIQQVVRGDSAAYFCASSPGTGLTEAFFGQGTRLTVV.

The chain employs TRBV12-5 and TRBJ1-5, with D tentatively TRBD1 (5 bases). The V gene lost 6 bases and the J gene lost 9 bases, with 18 bases spanning the gap. Germline CDR1 LGHNT, CDR2 FRNRAP. This CDR3 is built from 14 residues. CDR3 DNA: TGTGCTAGTGGCCCAGACAGCGCAAGGTTGCCCCAGCATTTT. It codes for CASGPDSARLPQHF.

The chain uses TRBV19 and TRBJ2-7; the match to TRBD1 covers 11 bases. CDR1 LNHDA and CDR2 SQIVND come from the germline V gene (reference sequence). This CDR3 is built from 18 residues. The trim removed 3 bases at V and 0 bases at J, leaving 10 bases unmatched. CDR3 DNA sequence: TGTGCCAGTAGTATCGTTAGTTTTGGACAGGGGGCCTCCTACGAGCAGTACTTC. Amino acid sequence: CASSIVSFGQGASYEQYF. Drawing the rest from reference TRBV19 and TRBJ2-7, the complete variable domain is DGGITQSPKYLFRKEGQNVTLSCEQNLNHDAMYWYRQDPGQGLRLIYYSQIVNDFQKGDIAEGYSVSREKKESFPLTVTSAQKNPTAFYLCASSIVSFGQGASYEQYFGPGTRLTVT.

In regard to this clone: Other nucleotide sequences in the sample specify the same CDR3. For the CDR3, the DNA is TGCGCCAGCAGCTTGGTAGGGAGCTCCTACGAGCAGTACTTC. Its protein product is CASSLVGSSYEQYF. The chain joins TRBV5-1 to TRBJ2-7; D is perhaps TRBD2 (5 bases). The CDR3 runs to 14 residues. Deletions cut 0 bases from V and 0 bases from J, with 7 bases between. CDR1 and CDR2 from the germline V gene are SGHRS and YFSETQ.

V usage is TRBV14 and J usage is TRBJ1-1; maybe TRBD1 (5 bases). The CDR3 is 14 amino acids. Germline CDR1 and CDR2: SGHDN and FVKESK. V shed 4 bases and J shed 0 bases, with 9 bases lying between them. The CDR3: CASSPGLMNTEAFF. CDR3 nucleotides: TGTGCCAGCAGCCCGGGACTGATGAACACTGAAGCTTTCTTT.

The CDR3 spells CASSPRGASGGLNEQYF. The CDR3 DNA is TGTGCCAGCAGCCCACGGGGGGCTAGCGGGGGGCTGAACGAGCAGTACTTC. The rearrangement links TRBV7-2 to TRBJ2-7; 11 bases fit TRBD2. Germline trimming cut 5 bases from V and 5 bases from J; bases unmatched to any gene: 14. The CDR3 loop spans 17 amino acids. CDR1 and CDR2 (germline): SGHTA, FQGNSA.